A single sample is the source of the 30 T cell receptor beta chains below, sequenced in a study of blood T cell repertoires in COVID-19. Produced via immunoSEQ multiplex PCR; TCRdb's table is partial and in-frame only. This sample has more than 100,000 clones, with 81% found just once. The specimen sequenced was peripheral blood. The receptors here all came from an older woman with active or convalescent COVID-19.

V is TRBV28 and J is TRBJ2-7; TRBD1 matches 7 bases. V gave up 7 bases and J gave up 3 bases; unmatched junction bases: 12. The CDR3 has 15 amino acids. From germline, CDR1 is MDHEN and CDR2 SYDVKM. The CDR3 DNA follows: TGTGCCAGCACCTCGGCCGAGGGGGACAGCTACGAGCAGTACGTC. This encodes CASTSAEGDSYEQYV.

The V and J genes are TRBV18 and TRBJ2-7, with TRBD1 identical over 7 bases. The CDR3 is 14 residues long. V gave up 3 bases and J gave up 2 bases; unmatched junction bases: 4. Germline V CDR1 and CDR2: KGHSH, LQKENI. The CDR3 DNA sequence: TGTGCCAGCTCACCGAACAGGGGACCCTACGAGCAGTACGTC. Translation gives CASSPNRGPYEQYV.

V is TRBV7-9 and J is TRBJ1-6, with 9 bases that match TRBD1. CDR1 SEHNR and CDR2 FQNEAQ come from the germline V gene (reference sequence). With V trimmed by 5 bases and J by 10 bases, 9 bases remained unmatched. The CDR3 has 15 amino acids. CDR3 DNA: TGTGCCAGCAGCATAGTGACAGGGGGAGGCTCACCCCTCCACTTT. It is translated as CASSIVTGGGSPLHF.

The chain recombines TRBV10-3 with TRBJ2-3; 14 nucleotides align to TRBD2. Germline CDR1 ENHRY, CDR2 SYGVKD. The V segment lost 8 bases and the J segment 2 bases; nucleotides outside the gene matches: 6. This CDR3 is built from 16 residues. The CDR3 DNA reads as TGTGCCATCTCCGGGACTAGCGGGAGAACCACAGATACGCAGTATTTT. Translated: CAISGTSGRTTDTQYF.

The chain recombines TRBV11-2 with TRBJ1-2; the D gene is possibly TRBD1 (6 bases). Germline lookup yields CDR1 SGHAT and CDR2 FQNNGV. This CDR3 has 14 amino acids. V shed 1 base and J shed 7 bases, with 13 bases lying between them. The CDR3 coding sequence is TGTGCCAGCAGCTTAGGTCCAGGGGTCCGTGGCTACACCTTC. Amino acid sequence: CASSLGPGVRGYTF.

J is TRBJ1-5 and V is TRBV5-1; D gene uncertain. V was clipped by 9 bases and J by 0 bases, with 13 bases between them. Per germline, CDR1 SGHRS and CDR2 YFSETQ. This CDR3 has 14 amino acids. CDR3 region: CAKTPSYSNQPQHF. The CDR3 nucleotides are TGCGCCAAAACACCCTCGTATAGCAATCAGCCCCAGCATTTT.

This clone appeared a single time. The J gene is TRBJ2-2, the V gene TRBV18; D unclear. Looked up from germline, CDR1 is KGHSH and CDR2 is LQKENI. This CDR3 comprises 14 residues. The ends were cut back, 3 bases at V and 5 bases at J, with 10 bases in the middle. Written as DNA, the CDR3 is TGTGCCAGCTCACCCCCCTTCCAGACCGGGGAGCTGTTTTTT. Translating it yields CASSPPFQTGELFF.

This chain uses TRBV5-5 with TRBJ2-7, with no clear D. The CDR3 is 13 residues long. Germline CDR1 SGHKS, CDR2 YYEKEE (reference sequence). V dropped 4 bases and J dropped 6 bases, with 14 bases sitting between them. The CDR3 sequence is CASSNTNLGEQYF. DNA for the CDR3: TGTGCCAGCAGCAATACCAACCTCGGCGAGCAGTACTTC.

This clone was counted between two and nine times. This rearrangement joins TRBV19 to TRBJ1-1; D not certain. Trimming shortened V by 5 bases and J by 6 bases, and 13 bases separated the two germline ends. The CDR3 is made up of 13 amino acids. Germline V gene sequence: CDR1 LNHDA, CDR2 SQIVND (reference sequence). The CDR3 coding sequence is TGTGCCAGTAGTTTAACAGTAGGCGCTGAAGCTTTCTTT. Amino acid sequence: CASSLTVGAEAFF.

This sequence joins TRBV5-1 and TRBJ1-1, with D perhaps TRBD1 (6 bases). Germline CDR1 SGHRS, CDR2 YFSETQ. CDR3 length: 14 amino acids. V lost 0 bases, J lost 6 bases, and 12 bases lay in between. The CDR3 nucleotides read TGCGCCAGCAGCTTGGGACAGGAGGTGTCTGAAGCTTTCTTT. Residues: CASSLGQEVSEAFF. Full variable domain (rest looked up from reference TRBV5-1 and TRBJ1-1): KAGVTQTPRYLIKTRGQQVTLSCSPISGHRSVSWYQQTPGQGLQFLFEYFSETQRNKGNFPGRFSGRQFSNSRSEMNVSTLELGDSALYLCASSLGQEVSEAFFGQGTRLTVV.

The chain carries TRBV7-9 and TRBJ1-1; tentative D call: TRBD1 (5 bases). The CDR3 runs 13 residues. In germline, CDR1 is SEHNR, CDR2 FQNEAQ (reference sequence). V lost 3 bases and J 5 bases, leaving 10 bases between the germline ends. CDR3 amino acids: CASSLGGSTEAFF. For the CDR3, the DNA is TGTGCCAGCAGCTTGGGGGGGTCTACTGAAGCTTTCTTT.

The gene calls are TRBV6-5 and TRBJ1-3; the D is unclear. Trimming removed 0 bases at V and 0 bases at J, with 9 bases between. CDR1 MNHEY and CDR2 SVGAGI come from the germline V gene. The CDR3 has 16 residues. The CDR3 region has the DNA TGTGCCAGCAGTTACTCGAGGTCGGTCTCTGGAAACACCATATATTTT. Translating gives CASSYSRSVSGNTIYF.

The chain has TRBV19 and TRBJ1-1; perhaps TRBD1 as D (6 bases). The CDR3 spans 16 residues. Germline V gene lookup returns CDR1 LNHDA and CDR2 SQIVND (reference sequence). V shed 0 bases and J shed 8 bases, with 19 bases lying between them. The CDR3 region is CASSIDQQGARQEAFF. In DNA form, the CDR3 reads TGTGCCAGTAGTATAGACCAACAGGGTGCCCGACAAGAAGCTTTCTTT.

This clone was seen just once. V gene TRBV7-9 combines with J gene TRBJ1-2; D call uncertain. The CDR3 consists of 13 residues. The germline gives CDR1 SEHNR, CDR2 FQNEAQ (reference sequence). Trimming left V 6 bases short and J 3 bases short, with 11 bases between. In DNA form, the CDR3 reads TGTGCCAGCAGACTGGAGGGTTACTATGGCTACACCTTC. Protein: CASRLEGYYGYTF.

A note on this clone: The same CDR3 arises from other DNA sequences in this sample as well. V and J are TRBV7-8 and TRBJ2-1, with a possible D match to TRBD1 (6 bases). V dropped 7 bases and J dropped 4 bases, with 14 bases sitting between them. Germline CDR1 reads SGHVS; CDR2 reads FQNEAQ. The CDR3 consists of 14 residues. CDR3 sequence: CASMGAGQYNEQFF. The CDR3 region has the DNA TGTGCCAGCATGGGGGCAGGGCAATACAATGAGCAGTTCTTC.

The V gene is TRBV7-8, the J gene TRBJ1-2, with D perhaps TRBD1 (6 bases). Deletions cut 0 bases from V and 4 bases from J, with 15 bases between. The CDR3 has 16 residues. CDR1 is SGHVS, CDR2 FQNEAQ, per germline. CDR3 protein: CASSLALSGVGYGYTF. For the CDR3, the DNA is TGTGCCAGCAGCTTAGCGCTTTCAGGGGTTGGCTATGGCTACACCTTC.

The chain carries TRBV5-1 and TRBJ1-2; D is perhaps TRBD1 (6 bases). The CDR3 contains 13 residues. Per germline, CDR1 SGHRS and CDR2 YFSETQ. With 1 base removed from V and 7 bases from J, the gap between germline ends came to 11 bases. This CDR3 is CASSLRTESGYTF. The CDR3 DNA reads TGCGCCAGCAGCTTGCGGACAGAGTCTGGCTACACCTTC.

This sequence joins TRBV9 and TRBJ2-5; D might be TRBD1 (6 bases). V was pared by 6 bases and J by 4 bases, with 13 bases between. Germline lookup yields CDR1 SGDLS and CDR2 YYNGEE. The CDR3 runs to 13 residues. The CDR3 DNA reads TGTGCCAGCAATTTACAGGGTGGAGAGACCCAGTACTTC. This codes for CASNLQGGETQYF.

V and J are TRBV19 and TRBJ2-4; 7 bases line up with TRBD2. The CDR3 is 13 amino acids. V was clipped by 3 bases and J by 8 bases; unmatched bases: 4. CDR1 and CDR2 (germline): LNHDA, SQIVND (reference sequence). The CDR3: CASSMGGYHIQYF. The CDR3 region has the DNA TGTGCCAGTAGTATGGGGGGGTATCACATTCAGTACTTC.

This chain uses TRBV5-1 with TRBJ2-3, with TRBD2 matching 8 bases. V trimming: 0 bases; J trimming: 1 base; junction bases outside the gene matches: 4. The CDR3 consists of 16 residues. In germline, CDR1 is SGHRS, CDR2 YFSETQ. CDR3 loop: CASSLASGRGTDTQYF. The CDR3 DNA reads TGCGCCAGCAGCTTGGCAAGCGGGAGAGGCACAGATACGCAGTATTTT.

This clone was counted ten times or more. CDR3 DNA sequence: TGTGCCAGCAGCTTGCTTCGGGACATATACATGAACACTGAAGCTTTCTTT. Amino acids: CASSLLRDIYMNTEAFF. The chain has TRBV5-5 and TRBJ1-1; D is possibly TRBD1 (6 bases). CDR3 length: 17 amino acids. V was clipped by 1 base and J by 0 bases, with 16 bases between them. Germline CDR1 and CDR2: SGHKS and YYEKEE (reference sequence). Looking up the rest from reference TRBV5-5 and TRBJ1-1 gives the full variable domain: DAGVTQSPTHLIKTRGQQVTLRCSPISGHKSVSWYQQVLGQGPQFIFQYYEKEERGRGNFPDRFSARQFPNYSSELNVNALLLGDSALYLCASSLLRDIYMNTEAFFGQGTRLTVV.

This clone was recorded at least ten times. At one boundary the junction diverges from the germline segment, which might be a read error. The V and J genes are TRBV2 and TRBJ2-6, with D possibly matching TRBD1 (5 bases). Germline CDR1 is SNHLY and CDR2 is FYNNEI. The CDR3 length is 14 residues. The CDR3 region has the DNA TGTGCCACCAGTTGGGGCTTTGGGGCCAACGTCCTGACTTTC. It yields the protein CATSWGFGANVLTF.

CDR3 loop: CASGNWYGYTF. The CDR3 DNA is TGTGCCAGCGGGAATTGGTATGGCTACACCTTC. This rearrangement joins TRBV19 to TRBJ1-2; the D is unclear. V was clipped by 9 bases and J by 5 bases, with 10 bases between them. This CDR3 has 11 residues. CDR1 is LNHDA, CDR2 SQIVND, per germline (reference sequence).

J is TRBJ1-6 and V is TRBV4-1, with 10 bases that match TRBD1. Losses at the gene ends were 4 bases for V and 6 bases for J; bases not matched to a gene: 3. CDR3 size: 15 residues. Germline lookup yields CDR1 MGHRA and CDR2 YSYEKL. Here the CDR3 DNA reads TGCGCCAGCAGCCTCCGGGACAGGGGTAATTCACCCCTCCACTTT. Translating gives CASSLRDRGNSPLHF.

The chain couples TRBV5-6 to TRBJ1-1, with no clear D. V was clipped by 4 bases and J by 2 bases, with 3 bases between them. Germline CDR1 is SGHDT and CDR2 is YYEEEE. The CDR3 has 11 residues. The CDR3 loop is CASSQNTEAFF. DNA for the CDR3: TGTGCCAGCAGCCAAAACACTGAAGCTTTCTTT.

This clone was seen more than once but under ten times. In nucleotides, the CDR3 is TGCGCCAGCAGCCAAGAGAAGGGGGCCGCTGGCTACACCTTC. It specifies CASSQEKGAAGYTF. This chain links TRBV4-3 with TRBJ1-2, with 7 bases aligning to TRBD1. V was clipped by 0 bases and J by 7 bases; unmatched bases: 5. CDR1 and CDR2 from the germline V gene are LGHNA and YSLEER. CDR3 length: 14 residues.

The chain uses TRBV7-9 and TRBJ2-1, with 12 positions matching TRBD2. The CDR3 loop spans 15 amino acids. Germline V gene lookup returns CDR1 SEHNR and CDR2 FQNEAQ (reference sequence). V trimming: 3 bases; J trimming: 10 bases; junction bases outside the gene matches: 7. Written as DNA, the CDR3 is TGTGCCAGCAGCTTGAGACTAGCGGGGGTGGAGGAGCAGTTCTTC. It yields the protein CASSLRLAGVEEQFF.

Only one count was recorded for this clone. Other DNA sequences in the sample encode the same CDR3. The chain is built from TRBV7-2 and TRBJ1-4; 8 nucleotides align to TRBD1. Germline CDR1 SGHTA, CDR2 FQGNSA. V shed 3 bases and J 1 base; nucleotides not matched to a gene: 1. The CDR3 is made up of 15 amino acids. The CDR3 loop is CASSFDRGTNEKLFF. The CDR3 DNA reads as TGTGCCAGCAGCTTTGACAGGGGAACTAATGAAAAACTGTTTTTT.

The chain joins TRBV6-5 to TRBJ2-1, with TRBD2 as a possible D gene (6 bases). V was shortened by 5 bases and J by 3 bases, with 14 bases between the two germline ends. The CDR3 totals 15 residues. Germline values: CDR1 MNHEY, CDR2 SVGAGI. CDR3 sequence (DNA): TGTGCCAGCAGTAGAAACCCGGGACTCTACAATGAGCAGTTCTTC. Translating gives CASSRNPGLYNEQFF.

The chain employs TRBV27 and TRBJ2-6; 10 bases map to TRBD1. Trimming took 7 bases from V and 0 from J; bases not matched to a gene: 18. The CDR3 runs 21 residues. Germline lookup yields CDR1 MNHEY and CDR2 SMNVEV (reference sequence). In DNA, the CDR3 is TGTGCCAGCACAACGGCGTACCCGGACAGGGGGAAGCTCTCTGGGGCCAACGTCCTGACTTTC. Its translation: CASTTAYPDRGKLSGANVLTF.